The clone carrying this T cell receptor (beta chain) was detected only once. These data originate in a study of control samples from healthy donors and cancer patients. V was clipped by 4 bases and J by 4 bases, with 19 bases between them. Germline CDR1 is SQVTM and CDR2 is ANQGSEA. The length of the CDR3 is 15 residues. The assay was immunoSEQ multiplex PCR, and TCRdb's table has in-frame clones only and misses some. The sample yields 120,000 to 150,000 clones, more than 85% seen once. Material: blood. The rearrangement uses TRBV29-1 and TRBJ1-1; maybe TRBD1 (5 bases). The receptor's source is a woman in her thirties in good health. In nucleotides, the CDR3 is TGCAGCGTTGGTAGTGTCGGGGGATTTCTCACTGAAGCTTTCTTT. It translates to CSVGSVGGFLTEAFF.